These 4 T cell receptor beta chains were sequenced from one sample in a study of blood T cell repertoires in COVID-19. Generated by immunoSEQ multiplex PCR, the TCRdb table keeps only in-frame clones and is missing some. The data hold a few hundred thousand clones, with about nine tenths observed a single time. Sequenced sample: peripheral blood. These receptors were collected from a young man with active or convalescent COVID-19.

The table lists this clone with a count of one. This chain links TRBV7-3 with TRBJ2-2, with D possibly TRBD1 on 6 matching bases. Trimming stripped 4 bases from V and 4 bases from J, with 13 bases between. Germline values: CDR1 SGHTA, CDR2 FQGTGA. This CDR3 spans 15 amino acids. This chain's CDR3 is CASSSPGQLTGELFF. CDR3 DNA: TGTGCCAGCAGCTCCCCAGGACAGCTCACCGGGGAGCTGTTTTTT.

The V call is TRBV25-1, the J call TRBJ1-1; D perhaps matches TRBD1 (6 bases). V lost 1 base and J lost 1, with 10 bases in between. The CDR3 has 15 amino acids. Germline V gene lookup returns CDR1 MGHDK and CDR2 SYGVNS. CDR3 sequence (DNA): TGTGCCAGCAGTGAATGGTGGACAGAGAACACTGAAGCTTTCTTT. Protein product: CASSEWWTENTEAFF.

The chain joins TRBV7-6 to TRBJ2-3, with unresolved D. The CDR3 runs to 16 residues. Germline CDR1 reads SGHVS; CDR2 reads FNYEAQ. V lost 5 bases, J lost 2 bases, and 17 bases lay in between. The CDR3 DNA follows: TGTGCCAGCAGCCCAGCTAGGTGGTGGAACACAGATACGCAGTATTTT. It encodes CASSPARWWNTDTQYF.

The chain couples TRBV5-1 to TRBJ1-1; 7 bases match TRBD1. After removal of 3 bases from V and 0 bases from J, the junction contained 11 bases not matched to a gene. Germline V CDR1 and CDR2: SGHRS, YFSETQ. The CDR3 spans 17 residues. This chain's CDR3 is CASSSTGRRGMNTEAFF. CDR3 nucleotide sequence: TGCGCCAGCAGCTCGACAGGGCGACGGGGAATGAACACTGAAGCTTTCTTT.